A selection of T cell receptor beta chains follows, all from one sample in a study of T-cell memory formation after mild COVID-19. MiXCR was run by TCRdb on the 5' RACE reads, yielding one entry per CDR3 protein. In the table there are some 68,000 distinct CDR3 sequences, roughly a sixth of which are singletons. The sequenced material came from PBMCs or a T cell subset sorted from them (not recorded which). Receptors originate from an adult woman who had mild COVID-19 (a few samples of this study predate the infection). Cell type and time point are not known. Each CDR3 is given with its conserved first and last residue. D genes are given only for firm matches. Size is omitted from some rows. Given values are once, few, many or a class for expanded clones.

j_gene: TRBJ2-3
v_gene: TRBV12-3/TRBV12-4
d_gene: -
abundance: few
CDR3nt: TGTGCCAGCAGTTGGACTAGCACAGATACGCAGTATTTT
CDR3aa: CASSWTSTDTQYF

j_gene: TRBJ1-1
v_gene: TRBV7-9
d_gene: -
abundance: few
CDR3nt: TGTGCCAGCAGCCTCAGCTACACTGAAGCTTTCTTT
CDR3aa: CASSLSYTEAFF

j_gene: TRBJ2-5
v_gene: TRBV12-3/TRBV12-4
d_gene: TRBD1
abundance: few
CDR3nt: TGTGCCAGCACTCCCGGGACAGGGCAAGAGACCCAGTACTTC
CDR3aa: CASTPGTGQETQYF

j_gene: TRBJ1-2
v_gene: TRBV29-1
d_gene: TRBD1
abundance: -
CDR3nt: TGCAGCGTTGCAGGGGGCCTCTATGGCTACACCTTC
CDR3aa: CSVAGGLYGYTF

j_gene: TRBJ1-1
v_gene: TRBV29-1
d_gene: -
abundance: few
CDR3nt: TGCAGCGTTGACACGATCGGGAACACTGAAGCTTTCTTT
CDR3aa: CSVDTIGNTEAFF

j_gene: TRBJ2-5
v_gene: TRBV6-1
d_gene: TRBD2
abundance: many
CDR3nt: TGTGCCAGCAGTGAAGCGCGTTGGGCGGGAGGAAACCAAGAGACCCAGTACTTC
CDR3aa: CASSEARWAGGNQETQYF

j_gene: TRBJ2-7
v_gene: TRBV7-2
d_gene: -
abundance: many
CDR3nt: TGTGCCAGCAGCATAGGGTCGGGCGAGCAGTACTTC
CDR3aa: CASSIGSGEQYF

j_gene: TRBJ2-2
v_gene: TRBV3-1
d_gene: -
abundance: few
CDR3nt: TGTGCCAGCAGCCAAGTGACAGTCCTGAACACCGGGGAGCTGTTTTTT
CDR3aa: CASSQVTVLNTGELFF

j_gene: TRBJ1-4
v_gene: TRBV27
d_gene: -
abundance: once
CDR3nt: TGTGCCAGCAGTTTATACAGTAATGAAAAACTGTTTTTT
CDR3aa: CASSLYSNEKLFF

j_gene: TRBJ2-7
v_gene: TRBV10-3
d_gene: -
abundance: -
CDR3nt: TGTGCCATCAGTGACCTGGGAGGCACTTCCTACGAGCAGTACTTC
CDR3aa: CAISDLGGTSYEQYF